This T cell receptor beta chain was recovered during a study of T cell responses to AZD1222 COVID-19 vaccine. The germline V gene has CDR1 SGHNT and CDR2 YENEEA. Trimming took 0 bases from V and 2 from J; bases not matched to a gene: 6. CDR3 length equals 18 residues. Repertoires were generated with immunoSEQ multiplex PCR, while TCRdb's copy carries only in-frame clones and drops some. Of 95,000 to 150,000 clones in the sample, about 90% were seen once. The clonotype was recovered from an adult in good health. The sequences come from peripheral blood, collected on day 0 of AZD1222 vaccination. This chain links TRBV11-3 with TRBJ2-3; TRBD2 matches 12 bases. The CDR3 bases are TGTGCCAGCAGCTTAGATCGGCTAGCGGGGGGGAACACAGATACGCAGTATTTT. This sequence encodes CASSLDRLAGGNTDTQYF. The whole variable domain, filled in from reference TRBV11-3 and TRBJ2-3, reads EAGVVQSPRYKIIEKKQPVAFWCNPISGHNTLYWYLQNLGQGPELLIRYENEEAVDDSQLPKDRFSAERLKGVDSTLKIQPAELGDSAVYLCASSLDRLAGGNTDTQYFGPGTRLTVL.